This T cell receptor beta chain was captured by sequencing in a study of T cells in Graves' hyperthyroidism and ophthalmopathy. Study-wide results and caveats: The model made its ophthalmopathy prediction, and onset followed a median approximately six months later.

Amplified TCR beta CDR3 regions derived from RNA transcripts. First-round RT-PCR targeting the TCR CDR3 was performed with the HTBI primer set. TCRdb itself ran the multiplex PCR reads through MiXCR, one entry per CDR3 protein. There are 600,000 to 700,000 distinct CDR3 sequences in the sample; about 15% occur only once, and 4% to 5.5% lies in the top ten. Patients were excluded because of uncontrolled infection, other autoimmune disease, pregnancy or lactation. More than 8 ml fresh peripheral blood yielded the PBMCs. The V gene's germline CDR1 is MGHDK and CDR2 SYGVNS. The CDR3 sequence is 15 residues long. V was clipped by 2 bases and J by 2 bases; unmatched bases: 5. This clonotype was detected a few times. The target antigen is unknown.

The TCR was taken from a woman aged 40 to 55 with Graves' ophthalmopathy. The chain combines TRBV25-1 with TRBJ2-7; 8 bases align to TRBD1. Material: blood. The CDR3, as DNA: TGTGCCAGCAGTGAACCAATACAGGGGGCCTACGAGCAGTACTTC. This gives the protein CASSEPIQGAYEQYF.